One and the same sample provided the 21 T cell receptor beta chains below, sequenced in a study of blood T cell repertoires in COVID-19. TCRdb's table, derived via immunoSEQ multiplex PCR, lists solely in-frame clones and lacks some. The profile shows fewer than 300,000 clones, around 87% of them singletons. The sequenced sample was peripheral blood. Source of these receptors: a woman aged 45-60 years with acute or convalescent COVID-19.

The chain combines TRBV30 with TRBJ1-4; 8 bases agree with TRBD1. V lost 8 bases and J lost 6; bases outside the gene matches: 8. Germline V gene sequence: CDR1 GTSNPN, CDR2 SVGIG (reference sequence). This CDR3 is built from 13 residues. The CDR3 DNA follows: TGTGCCGGATGGACAGGGACGGATGAAAAACTGTTTTTT. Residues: CAGWTGTDEKLFF.

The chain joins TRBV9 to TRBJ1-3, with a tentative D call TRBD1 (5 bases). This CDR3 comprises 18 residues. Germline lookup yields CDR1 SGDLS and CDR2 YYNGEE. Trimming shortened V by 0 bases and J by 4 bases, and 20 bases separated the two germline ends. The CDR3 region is CASSVEFGGGLGGNTIYF. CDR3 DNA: TGTGCCAGCAGCGTAGAGTTCGGTGGGGGACTCGGCGGAAACACCATATATTTT. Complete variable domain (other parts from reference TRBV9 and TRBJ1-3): DSGVTQTPKHLITATGQRVTLRCSPRSGDLSVYWYQQSLDQGLQFLIQYYNGEERAKGNILERFSAQQFPDLHSELNLSSLELGDSALYFCASSVEFGGGLGGNTIYFGEGSWLTVV.

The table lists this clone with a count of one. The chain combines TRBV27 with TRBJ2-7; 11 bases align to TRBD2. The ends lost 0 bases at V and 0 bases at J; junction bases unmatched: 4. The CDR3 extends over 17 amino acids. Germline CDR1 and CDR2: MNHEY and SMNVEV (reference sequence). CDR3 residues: CASSLSRLAGRSYEQYF. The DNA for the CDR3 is TGTGCCAGCAGTTTATCCCGACTAGCGGGACGCTCCTACGAGCAGTACTTC.

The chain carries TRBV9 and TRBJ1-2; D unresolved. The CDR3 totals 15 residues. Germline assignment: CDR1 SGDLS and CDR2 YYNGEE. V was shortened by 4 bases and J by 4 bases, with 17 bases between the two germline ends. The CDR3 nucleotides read TGTGCCAGCAGCCTACGACTGACCGGACTCTATGGCTACACCTTC. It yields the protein CASSLRLTGLYGYTF. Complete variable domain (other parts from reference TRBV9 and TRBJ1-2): DSGVTQTPKHLITATGQRVTLRCSPRSGDLSVYWYQQSLDQGLQFLIQYYNGEERAKGNILERFSAQQFPDLHSELNLSSLELGDSALYFCASSLRLTGLYGYTFGSGTRLTVV.

DNA for the CDR3: TGTGCCATCAGTGGTGGGGCGGAGAGCTCCTACAATGAGCAGTTCTTC. It specifies CAISGGAESSYNEQFF. The chain recombines TRBV10-3 with TRBJ2-1, with TRBD1 as a possible D gene (5 bases). Germline V gene data show CDR1 as ENHRY and CDR2 as SYGVKD. The CDR3 sequence is 16 residues long. V was clipped by 4 bases and J by 0 bases, with 13 bases between them.

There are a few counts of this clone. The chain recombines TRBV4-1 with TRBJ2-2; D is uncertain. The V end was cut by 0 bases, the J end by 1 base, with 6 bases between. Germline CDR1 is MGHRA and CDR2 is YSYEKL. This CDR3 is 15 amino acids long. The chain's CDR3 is CASSQERKNTGELFF. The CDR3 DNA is TGCGCCAGCAGCCAAGAGCGGAAGAACACCGGGGAGCTGTTTTTT.

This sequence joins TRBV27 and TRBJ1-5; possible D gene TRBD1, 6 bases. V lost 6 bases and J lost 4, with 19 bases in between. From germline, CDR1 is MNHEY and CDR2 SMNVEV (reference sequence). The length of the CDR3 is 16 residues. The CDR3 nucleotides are TGTGCCAGCAGCAAAACAGCCTGGGGGCCTAATCAGCCCCAGCATTTT. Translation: CASSKTAWGPNQPQHF.

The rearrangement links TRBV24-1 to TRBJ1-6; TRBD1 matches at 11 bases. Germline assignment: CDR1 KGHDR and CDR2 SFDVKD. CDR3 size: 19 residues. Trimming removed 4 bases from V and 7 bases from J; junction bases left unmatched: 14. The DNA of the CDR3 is TGTGCCACCAGTGAAACTACGGACAGGGGGCTTCTTCTGAATTCACCCCTCCACTTT. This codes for CATSETTDRGLLLNSPLHF.

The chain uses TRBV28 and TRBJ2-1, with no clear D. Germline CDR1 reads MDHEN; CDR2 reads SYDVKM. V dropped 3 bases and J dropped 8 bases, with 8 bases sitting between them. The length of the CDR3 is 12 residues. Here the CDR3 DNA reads TGTGCCAGCAGTTTTTCCTCTTATGAGCAGTTCTTC. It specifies CASSFSSYEQFF.

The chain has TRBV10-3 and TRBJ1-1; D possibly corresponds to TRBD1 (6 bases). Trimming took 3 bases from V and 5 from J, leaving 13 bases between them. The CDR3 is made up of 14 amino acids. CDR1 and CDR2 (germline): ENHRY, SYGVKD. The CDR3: CAISDRQVGTEAFF. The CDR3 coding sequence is TGTGCCATCAGTGATAGACAGGTGGGGACTGAAGCTTTCTTT.

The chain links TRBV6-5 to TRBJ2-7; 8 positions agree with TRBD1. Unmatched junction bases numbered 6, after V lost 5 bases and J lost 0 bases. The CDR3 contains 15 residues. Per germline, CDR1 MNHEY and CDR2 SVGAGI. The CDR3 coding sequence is TGTGCCAGCAGTCGCCAGGGGGCCTACTCCTACGAGCAGTACTTC. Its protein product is CASSRQGAYSYEQYF.

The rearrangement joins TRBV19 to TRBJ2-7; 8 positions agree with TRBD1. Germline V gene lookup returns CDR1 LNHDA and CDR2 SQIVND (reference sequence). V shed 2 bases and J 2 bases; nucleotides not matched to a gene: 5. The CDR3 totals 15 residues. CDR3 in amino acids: CASSIFGTGTYEQYF. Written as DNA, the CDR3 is TGTGCCAGTAGTATATTTGGGACAGGTACCTACGAGCAGTACTTC.

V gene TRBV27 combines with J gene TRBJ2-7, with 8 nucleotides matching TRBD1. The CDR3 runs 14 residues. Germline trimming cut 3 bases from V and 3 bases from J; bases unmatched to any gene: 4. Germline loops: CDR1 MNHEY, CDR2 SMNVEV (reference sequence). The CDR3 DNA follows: TGTGCCAGCAGTTTGGACAGGGAGAACTACGAGCAGTACTTC. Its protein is CASSLDRENYEQYF.

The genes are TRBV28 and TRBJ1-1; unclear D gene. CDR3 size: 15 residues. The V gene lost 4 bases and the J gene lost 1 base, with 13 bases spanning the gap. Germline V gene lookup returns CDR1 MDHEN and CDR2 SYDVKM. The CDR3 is CASSSRRSGNTEAFF. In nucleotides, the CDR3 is TGTGCCAGCAGTTCCCGACGGTCGGGGAACACTGAAGCTTTCTTT.

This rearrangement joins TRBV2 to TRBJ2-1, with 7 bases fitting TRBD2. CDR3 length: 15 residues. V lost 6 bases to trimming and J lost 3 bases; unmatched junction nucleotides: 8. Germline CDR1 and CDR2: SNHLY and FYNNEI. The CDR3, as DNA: TGTGCCAGCAGCGGCCAGGGAGGGCACTACAATGAGCAGTTCTTC. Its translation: CASSGQGGHYNEQFF.

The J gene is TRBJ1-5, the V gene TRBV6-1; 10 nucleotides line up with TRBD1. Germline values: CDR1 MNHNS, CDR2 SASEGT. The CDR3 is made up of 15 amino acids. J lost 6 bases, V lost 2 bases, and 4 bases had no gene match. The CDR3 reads CASSELGQGIQPQHF. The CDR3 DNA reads TGTGCCAGCAGTGAATTGGGACAGGGGATTCAGCCCCAGCATTTT.

CDR3 sequence: CASSQGRGRGLRWNTEAFF. As DNA, the CDR3 is TGTGCCAGCAGCCAAGGAAGGGGCAGGGGGCTAAGGTGGAACACTGAAGCTTTCTTT. The chain carries TRBV3-1 (or the pseudogene TRBV3-2) and TRBJ1-1, with 8 positions matching TRBD1. CDR1 and CDR2 from the germline V gene are LGHDT and YNNKEL (reference sequence). Trimming at V came to 1 base and at J to 1 base, leaving 14 bases not matched to a gene. The CDR3 spans 19 residues.

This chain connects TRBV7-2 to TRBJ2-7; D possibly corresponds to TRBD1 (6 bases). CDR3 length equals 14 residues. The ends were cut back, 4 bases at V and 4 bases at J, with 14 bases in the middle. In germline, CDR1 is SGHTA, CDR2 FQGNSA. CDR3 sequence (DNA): TGTGCCAGCAGCTCCCTAACGCAGGGGTACGAGCAGTACTTC. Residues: CASSSLTQGYEQYF.

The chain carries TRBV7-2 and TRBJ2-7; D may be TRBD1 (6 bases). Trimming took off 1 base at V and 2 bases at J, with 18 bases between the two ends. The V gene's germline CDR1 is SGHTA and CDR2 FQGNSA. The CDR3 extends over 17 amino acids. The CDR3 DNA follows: TGTGCCAGCAGCTTAGTTGGGGCACGGACAGAGACCTACGAGCAGTACTTC. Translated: CASSLVGARTETYEQYF.

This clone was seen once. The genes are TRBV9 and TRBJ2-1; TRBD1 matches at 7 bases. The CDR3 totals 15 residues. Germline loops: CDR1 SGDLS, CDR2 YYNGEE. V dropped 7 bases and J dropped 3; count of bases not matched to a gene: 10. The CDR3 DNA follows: TGTGCCAGCGAAGGGGGCGCCAACCACTACAATGAGCAGTTCTTC. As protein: CASEGGANHYNEQFF.

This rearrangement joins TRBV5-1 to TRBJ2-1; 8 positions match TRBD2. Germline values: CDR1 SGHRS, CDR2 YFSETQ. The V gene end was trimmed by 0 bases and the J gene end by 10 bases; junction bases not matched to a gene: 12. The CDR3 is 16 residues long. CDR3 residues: CASSLDPAGVLQEQFF. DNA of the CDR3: TGCGCCAGCAGCTTGGATCCAGCGGGAGTCCTCCAAGAGCAGTTCTTC.